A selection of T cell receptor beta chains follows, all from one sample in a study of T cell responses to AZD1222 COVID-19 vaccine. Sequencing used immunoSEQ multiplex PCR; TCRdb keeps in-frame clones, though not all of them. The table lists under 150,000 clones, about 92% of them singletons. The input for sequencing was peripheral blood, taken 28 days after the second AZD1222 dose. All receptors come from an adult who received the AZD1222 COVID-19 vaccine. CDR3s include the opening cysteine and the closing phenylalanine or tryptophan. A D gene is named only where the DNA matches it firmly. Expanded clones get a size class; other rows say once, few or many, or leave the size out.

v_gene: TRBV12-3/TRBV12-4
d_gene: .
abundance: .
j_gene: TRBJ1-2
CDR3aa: CASSYAYGYTF
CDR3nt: TGTGCCAGCAGCTATGCCTATGGCTACACCTTC

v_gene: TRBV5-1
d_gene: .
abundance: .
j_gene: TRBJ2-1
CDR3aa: CASSRQGIPNEQFF
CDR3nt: TGCGCCAGCAGCCGGCAGGGTATCCCCAATGAGCAGTTCTTC

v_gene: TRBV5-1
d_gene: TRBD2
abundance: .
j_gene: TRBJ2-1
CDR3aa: CASSPGLAGGPGDEQFF
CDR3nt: TGCGCCAGCAGCCCCGGACTAGCGGGAGGGCCGGGGGATGAGCAGTTCTTC

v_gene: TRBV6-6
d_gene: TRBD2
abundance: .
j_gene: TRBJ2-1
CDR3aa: CASSPPGLAVSYNEQFF
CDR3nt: TGTGCCAGCAGTCCTCCGGGACTAGCGGTTTCCTACAATGAGCAGTTCTTC

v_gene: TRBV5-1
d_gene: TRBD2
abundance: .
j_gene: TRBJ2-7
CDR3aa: CASSPWTSHTYEQYF
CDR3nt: TGCGCCAGCAGCCCGTGGACTAGCCATACCTACGAGCAGTACTTC

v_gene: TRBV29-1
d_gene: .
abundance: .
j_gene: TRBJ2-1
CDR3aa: CSARPPYNEQFF
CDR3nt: TGCAGCGCCAGGCCTCCCTACAATGAGCAGTTCTTC

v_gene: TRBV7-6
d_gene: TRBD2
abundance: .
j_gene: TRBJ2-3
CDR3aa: CASSDIPSGSGADTQYF
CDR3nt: TGTGCCAGCAGTGATATCCCTAGCGGGAGCGGGGCAGATACGCAGTATTTT

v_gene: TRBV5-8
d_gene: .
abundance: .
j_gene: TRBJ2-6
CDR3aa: CASSQGRIGANVLTF
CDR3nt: TGTGCCAGCAGCCAGGGTAGGATTGGGGCCAACGTCCTGACTTTC

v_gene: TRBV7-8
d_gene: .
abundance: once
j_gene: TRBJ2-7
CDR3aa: CASSPGPSLNGQYF
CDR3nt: TGTGCCAGCAGCCCGGGGCCATCACTGAACGGGCAGTACTTC

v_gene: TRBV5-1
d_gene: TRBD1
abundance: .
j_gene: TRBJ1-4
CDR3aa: CASSAELDRSSEKLFF
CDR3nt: TGCGCCAGCAGCGCAGAACTGGACAGGAGTTCGGAAAAACTGTTTTTT

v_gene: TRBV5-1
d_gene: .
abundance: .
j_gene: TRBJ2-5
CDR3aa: CASSLALGAAIQETQYF
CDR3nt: TGCGCCAGCAGCTTGGCCCTCGGTGCGGCGATCCAAGAGACCCAGTACTTC

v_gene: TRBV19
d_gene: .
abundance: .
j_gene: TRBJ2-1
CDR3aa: CASKTSRSYNEQFF
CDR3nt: TGTGCCAGTAAAACTTCACGCTCCTACAATGAGCAGTTCTTC

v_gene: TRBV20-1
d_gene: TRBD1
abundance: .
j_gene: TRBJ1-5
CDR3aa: CSASSIQGDQPQHF
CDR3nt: TGCAGTGCTAGTTCAATACAGGGGGATCAGCCCCAGCATTTT

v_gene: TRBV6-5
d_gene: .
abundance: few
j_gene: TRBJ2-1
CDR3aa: CASSYSTQVGEQFF
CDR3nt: TGTGCCAGCAGTTACTCGACCCAGGTGGGTGAGCAGTTCTTC

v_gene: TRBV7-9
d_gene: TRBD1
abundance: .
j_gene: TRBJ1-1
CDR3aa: CASSLTGGNTEAFF
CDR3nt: TGTGCCAGCAGCTTAACAGGGGGGAACACTGAAGCTTTCTTT

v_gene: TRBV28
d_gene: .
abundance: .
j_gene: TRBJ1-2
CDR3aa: CATRTAYGYTF
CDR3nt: TGTGCCACCAGGACCGCCTATGGCTACACCTTC

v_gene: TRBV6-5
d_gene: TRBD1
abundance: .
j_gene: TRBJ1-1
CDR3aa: CASKGQGGTEAFF
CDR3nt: TGTGCCAGCAAAGGACAGGGTGGCACTGAAGCTTTCTTT

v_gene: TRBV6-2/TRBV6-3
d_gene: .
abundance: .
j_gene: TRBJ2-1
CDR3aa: CASSTRTNEQFF
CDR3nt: TGTGCCAGCAGTACCAGGACCAATGAGCAGTTCTTC

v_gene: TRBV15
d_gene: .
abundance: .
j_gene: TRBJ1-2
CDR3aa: CATSRTNGGFNYGYTF
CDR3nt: TGTGCCACCAGCAGAACAAACGGGGGTTTCAACTATGGCTACACCTTC

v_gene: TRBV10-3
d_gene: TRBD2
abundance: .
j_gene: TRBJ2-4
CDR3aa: CAISDVEREVKNIQYF
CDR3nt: TGTGCCATCAGTGATGTGGAGCGGGAGGTCAAAAACATTCAGTACTTC

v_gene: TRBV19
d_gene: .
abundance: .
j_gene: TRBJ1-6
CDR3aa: CASKRAADNSPLHF
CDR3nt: TGTGCCAGTAAAAGAGCAGCTGATAATTCACCCCTCCACTTT

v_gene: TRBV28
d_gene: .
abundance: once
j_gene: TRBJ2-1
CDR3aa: CASSPPSSGKRNEQFF
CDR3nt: TGTGCCAGCAGTCCACCTAGCTCGGGGAAAAGAAATGAGCAGTTCTTC

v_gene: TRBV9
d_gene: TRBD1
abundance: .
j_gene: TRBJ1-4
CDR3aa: CASSPDRGATNEKLFF
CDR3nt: TGTGCCAGCAGTCCAGACAGGGGAGCAACTAATGAAAAACTGTTTTTT

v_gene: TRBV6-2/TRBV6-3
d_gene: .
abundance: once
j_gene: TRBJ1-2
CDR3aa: CASSYPSVTDYGYTF
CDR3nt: TGTGCCAGCAGTTACCCCAGCGTCACTGACTATGGCTACACCTTC

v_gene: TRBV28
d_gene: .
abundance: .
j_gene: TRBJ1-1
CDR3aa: CASSSGDLTTTEAFF
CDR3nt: TGTGCCAGCAGTTCAGGTGACCTTACGACCACTGAAGCTTTCTTT

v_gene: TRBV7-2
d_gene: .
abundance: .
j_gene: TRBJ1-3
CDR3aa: CASSSPWSGNTIYF
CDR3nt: TGTGCCAGCAGCTCACCCTGGTCTGGAAACACCATATATTTT

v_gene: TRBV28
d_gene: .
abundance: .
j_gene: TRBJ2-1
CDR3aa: CASTKDSYNEQFF
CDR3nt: TGTGCCAGCACAAAGGACTCCTACAATGAGCAGTTCTTC

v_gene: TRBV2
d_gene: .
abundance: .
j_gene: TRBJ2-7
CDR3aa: CASRPELSGEQYF
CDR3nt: TGTGCCAGCAGGCCAGAGTTGTCAGGGGAGCAGTACTTC

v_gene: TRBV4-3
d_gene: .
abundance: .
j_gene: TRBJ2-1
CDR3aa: CASSQEDSTYNEQFF
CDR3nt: TGCGCCAGCAGCCAAGAGGACTCTACGTACAATGAGCAGTTCTTC